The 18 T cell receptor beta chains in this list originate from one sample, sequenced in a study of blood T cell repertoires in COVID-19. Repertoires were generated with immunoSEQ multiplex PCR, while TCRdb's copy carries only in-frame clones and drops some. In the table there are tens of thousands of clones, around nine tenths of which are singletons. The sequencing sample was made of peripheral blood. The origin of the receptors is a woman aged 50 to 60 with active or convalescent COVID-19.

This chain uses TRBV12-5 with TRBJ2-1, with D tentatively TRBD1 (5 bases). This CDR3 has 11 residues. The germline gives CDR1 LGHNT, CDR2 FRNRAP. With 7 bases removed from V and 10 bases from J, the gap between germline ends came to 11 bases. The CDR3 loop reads CASARQTEQFF. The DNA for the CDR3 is TGTGCTAGTGCGCGACAGACAGAGCAGTTCTTC.

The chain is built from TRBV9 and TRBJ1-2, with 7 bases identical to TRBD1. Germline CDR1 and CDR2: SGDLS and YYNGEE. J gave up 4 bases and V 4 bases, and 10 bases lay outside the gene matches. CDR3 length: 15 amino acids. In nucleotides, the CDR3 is TGTGCCAGCAGCCCGAACTTGGACAGGCCCTATGGCTACACCTTC. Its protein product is CASSPNLDRPYGYTF.

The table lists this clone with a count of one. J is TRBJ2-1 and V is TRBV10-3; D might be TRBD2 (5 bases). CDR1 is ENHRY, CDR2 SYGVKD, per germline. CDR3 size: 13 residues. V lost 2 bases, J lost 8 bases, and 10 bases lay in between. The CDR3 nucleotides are TGTGCCATCAGTGAGCCCGGGAAGGATGAGCAGTTCTTC. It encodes CAISEPGKDEQFF.

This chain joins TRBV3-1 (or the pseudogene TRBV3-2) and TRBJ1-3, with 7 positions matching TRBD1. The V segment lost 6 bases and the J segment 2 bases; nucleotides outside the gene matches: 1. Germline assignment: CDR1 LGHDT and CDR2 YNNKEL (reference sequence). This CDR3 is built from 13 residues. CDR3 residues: CASRTGAGNTIYF. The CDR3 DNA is TGTGCCAGCAGAACAGGGGCTGGAAACACCATATATTTT.

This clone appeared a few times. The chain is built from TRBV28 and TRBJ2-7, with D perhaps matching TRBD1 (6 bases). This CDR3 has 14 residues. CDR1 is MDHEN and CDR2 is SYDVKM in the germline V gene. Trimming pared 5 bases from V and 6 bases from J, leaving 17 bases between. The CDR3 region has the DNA TGTGCCAGCAGTGTCACCGGGACAAGGGGCGAGCAGTACTTC. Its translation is CASSVTGTRGEQYF.

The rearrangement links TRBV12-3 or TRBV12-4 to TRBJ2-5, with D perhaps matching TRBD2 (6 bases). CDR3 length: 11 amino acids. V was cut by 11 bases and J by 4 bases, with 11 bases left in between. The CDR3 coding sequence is TGTGCCGATGGGCGGGGAGAGACCCAGTACTTC. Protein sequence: CADGRGETQYF.

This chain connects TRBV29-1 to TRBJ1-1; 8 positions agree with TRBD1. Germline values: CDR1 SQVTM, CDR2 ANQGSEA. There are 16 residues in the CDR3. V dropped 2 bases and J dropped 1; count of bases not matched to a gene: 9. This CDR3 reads CSVERTGRVGNTEAFF. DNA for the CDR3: TGCAGCGTTGAAAGGACAGGGCGGGTGGGGAACACTGAAGCTTTCTTT.

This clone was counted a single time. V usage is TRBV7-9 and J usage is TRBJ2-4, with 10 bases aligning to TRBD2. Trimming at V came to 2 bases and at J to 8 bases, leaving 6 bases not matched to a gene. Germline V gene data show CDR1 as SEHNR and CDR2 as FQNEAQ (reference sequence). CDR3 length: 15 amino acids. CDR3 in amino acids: CASSLKSGRDYIQYF. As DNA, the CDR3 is TGTGCCAGCAGCTTAAAAAGCGGGAGGGATTACATTCAGTACTTC.

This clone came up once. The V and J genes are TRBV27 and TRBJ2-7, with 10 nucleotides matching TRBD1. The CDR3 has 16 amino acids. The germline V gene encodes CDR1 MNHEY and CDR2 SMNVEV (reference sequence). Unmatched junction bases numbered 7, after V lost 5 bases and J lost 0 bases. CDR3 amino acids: CASSERQGANSYEQYF. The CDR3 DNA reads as TGTGCCAGCAGTGAAAGACAGGGGGCAAACTCCTACGAGCAGTACTTC.

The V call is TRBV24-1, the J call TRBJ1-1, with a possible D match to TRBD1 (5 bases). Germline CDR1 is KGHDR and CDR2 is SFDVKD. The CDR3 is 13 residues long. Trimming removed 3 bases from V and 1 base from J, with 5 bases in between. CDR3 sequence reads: CATSDGQNTEAFF. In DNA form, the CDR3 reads TGTGCCACCAGTGATGGACAGAACACTGAAGCTTTCTTT.

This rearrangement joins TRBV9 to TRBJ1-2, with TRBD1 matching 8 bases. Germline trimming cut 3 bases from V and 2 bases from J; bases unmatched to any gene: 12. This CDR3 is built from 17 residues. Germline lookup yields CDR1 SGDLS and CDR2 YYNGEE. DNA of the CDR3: TGTGCCAGCAGCGCCTCCTTGGACAGGGTGGAGAACTATGGCTACACCTTC. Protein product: CASSASLDRVENYGYTF.

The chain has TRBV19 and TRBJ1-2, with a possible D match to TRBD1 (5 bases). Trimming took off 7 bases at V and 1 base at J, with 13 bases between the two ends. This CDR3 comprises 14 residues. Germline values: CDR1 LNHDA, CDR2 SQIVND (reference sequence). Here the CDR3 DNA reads TGTGCCAGTACCCCCTTCGACAGTAACTATGGCTACACCTTC. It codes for CASTPFDSNYGYTF.

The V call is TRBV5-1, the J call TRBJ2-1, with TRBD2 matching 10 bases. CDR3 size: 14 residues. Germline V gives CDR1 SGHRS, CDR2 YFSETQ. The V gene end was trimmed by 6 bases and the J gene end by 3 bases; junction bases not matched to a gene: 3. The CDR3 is CASTSGSVYNEQFF. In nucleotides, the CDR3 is TGCGCCAGCACTAGCGGGAGCGTCTACAATGAGCAGTTCTTC. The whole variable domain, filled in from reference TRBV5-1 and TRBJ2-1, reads KAGVTQTPRYLIKTRGQQVTLSCSPISGHRSVSWYQQTPGQGLQFLFEYFSETQRNKGNFPGRFSGRQFSNSRSEMNVSTLELGDSALYLCASTSGSVYNEQFFGPGTRLTVL.

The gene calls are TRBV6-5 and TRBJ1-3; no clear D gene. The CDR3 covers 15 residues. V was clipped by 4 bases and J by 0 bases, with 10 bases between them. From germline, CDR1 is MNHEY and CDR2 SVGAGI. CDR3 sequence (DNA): TGTGCCAGCAGTTCTGAAGCTACCTCTGGAAACACCATATATTTT. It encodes CASSSEATSGNTIYF.

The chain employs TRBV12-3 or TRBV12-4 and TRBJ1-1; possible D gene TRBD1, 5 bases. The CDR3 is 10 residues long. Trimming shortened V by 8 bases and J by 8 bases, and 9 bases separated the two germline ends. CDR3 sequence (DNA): TGTGCCAGCGGGCAGGGAGAAGCTTTCTTT. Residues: CASGQGEAFF.

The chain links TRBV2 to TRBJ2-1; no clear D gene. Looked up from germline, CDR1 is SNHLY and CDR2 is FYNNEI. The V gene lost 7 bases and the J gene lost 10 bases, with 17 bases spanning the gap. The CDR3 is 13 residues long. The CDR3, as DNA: TGTGCCAGCAATGATGAGTCCGATCTCGAGCAGTTCTTC. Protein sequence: CASNDESDLEQFF. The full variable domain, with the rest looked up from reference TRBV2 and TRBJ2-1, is EPEVTQTPSHQVTQMGQEVILRCVPISNHLYFYWYRQILGQKVEFLVSFYNNEISEKSEIFDDQFSVERPDGSNFTLKIRSTKLEDSAMYFCASNDESDLEQFFGPGTRLTVL.

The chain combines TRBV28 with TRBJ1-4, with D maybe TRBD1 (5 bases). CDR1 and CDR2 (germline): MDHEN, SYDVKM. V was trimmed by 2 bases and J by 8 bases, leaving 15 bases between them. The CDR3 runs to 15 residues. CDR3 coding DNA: TGTGCCAGCAGTTTACGGTTACAGGTCCGGGAAAAACTGTTTTTT. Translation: CASSLRLQVREKLFF.

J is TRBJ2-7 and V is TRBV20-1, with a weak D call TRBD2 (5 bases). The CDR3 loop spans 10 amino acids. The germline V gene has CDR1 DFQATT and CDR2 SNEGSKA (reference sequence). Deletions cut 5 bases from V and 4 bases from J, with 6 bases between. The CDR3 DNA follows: TGCAGTGCTGGGGAGTACGAGCAGTACTTC. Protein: CSAGEYEQYF.